This TCR beta chain was profiled in a study of beta chain features in type 1 diabetes. For this clone: Its specificity is not known.

Sequencing targeted expressed TCRB transcripts, as all isolated RNA had been reverse transcribed. Clones were read by immunoSEQ multiplex PCR, and TCRdb kept only the in-frame ones, dropping some. The sample consists of roughly 180,000 clones, approximately 8.1% of them appearing once. The CDR3 has 15 residues. Looked up from germline, CDR1 is SGDLS and CDR2 is YYNGEE. Germline trimming cut 3 bases from V and 5 bases from J; bases unmatched to any gene: 10. Study-level findings and limits: Type 1 diabetes patients showed a moderate but significant shortening of TCRB CDR3s in all four CD4+ subsets. Insertions were fewer and deletions more numerous at VDJ junctions in type 1 diabetes patients.

What was sequenced was central memory CD4+ T cells from blood. The receptor was isolated from a woman aged 40 to 50 with type 1 diabetes. J is TRBJ2-5 and V is TRBV9; 7 nucleotides match TRBD1. The CDR3 DNA sequence: TGTGCCAGCAGCGCGGATACAGGGGTAGAGGAGACCCAGTACTTC. The encoded protein is CASSADTGVEETQYF.